This TCR beta chain was identified in a study of cytotoxic CD8 clonotypes in ibrutinib-treated CLL (dated by TCRdb to about 2021). With regard to the full study: In this cohort, approximately 15 patients were treatment-naive and under 13 were relapsed/refractory, while about 18 had unmutated IGHV. Responses were partial in roughly 24 patients and complete in 2; after median around 72 months follow-up, about 14 stayed in remission and about twelve progressed. Samples at response were collected after a median of about 12 months of treatment, with a range of roughly 6 to 40 months. On average, each sample had roughly 260,000 productive templates and tens of thousands of productive rearrangements. Longitudinal samples were available for about 30% of the roughly 86 trial participants. Cryopreserved peripheral blood mononuclear cells were obtained before treatment, at response, and at either sustained remission or disease progression. Patients were still on ibrutinib when every remission and progressive disease sample was collected.

In light of the paper, this sample's time point label describes: progressive disease on ibrutinib. Roughly 2.2 micrograms of genomic DNA were extracted from cryopreserved PBMCs for TCR beta library preparation. High-throughput TCR beta sequencing was performed on longitudinal blood samples from CLL patients receiving ibrutinib monotherapy. The patients took part in an open-label, single-center phase 2 trial of ibrutinib monotherapy. Including the terminal cysteine and phenylalanine, the CDR3 comprises 11 residues. Just CDR3 DNA is preserved here, 33 bases in frame from base 1. CDR1 is given as SNHLY and CDR2 as FYNNEI, both from the germline V gene. Trimming removed 4 bases from V and 15 bases from J, leaving 13 bases between the germline ends. Here is what the overall study found, with its caveats: Baseline clonality was found to be higher than that of age-matched healthy donors and was strongly correlated with circulating CD8+ T-cell counts. Sustained-remission and progressing patients did not have matched sampling times, and lymph node repertoires were not examined. Public clonotypes were rare and either shrank or stayed stable during treatment, and the rise in clonality at ibrutinib response reflected expansion of private clonotypes. At ibrutinib response clonality went up, during sustained remission it held steady, and at progression it dropped back toward baseline.

This clone was counted a few times. Its antigen target is currently unknown. Base qualities were left out, and no much larger clone turns up one base away. On a MiSeq, deep resolution sequencing aimed for a depth between 1 in 1 million and 1 in 200,000 T cells, with each clonotype covered around 10x on average. The immunoSEQ hsTCRB Kit was used to generate the TCR beta libraries. Per the source publication's procedure: ImmunoSEQ Data Assistant and ImmunoSEQ Analyzer were used for data analysis, and V, D and J genes were assigned according to IMGT definitions. Clonality was computed as one minus normalized Shannon entropy of productive rearrangement frequencies, ranging from 0 to 1. Public clonotype analysis was restricted to overrepresented clonotypes comprising at least 0.05% of each patient's repertoire. Repertoires from about a dozen age-matched healthy donors in immuneACCESS were used as clonality controls. TCRdb's version of the immuneACCESS table is confined to in-frame rearrangements and falls short of the full clone set. An unresolved V gene accounts for under half of the shortfall where checked; the remainder is of unknown origin. D and trimming come from the DNA, and the V and J calls and clone size come from that table. The table for this sample lists 250,000 to 350,000 clones; around 76% of them were counted only once. The ten largest make up roughly 6% of the sample.

The sample in question was PBMCs, obtained at disease progression, from a patient treated with ibrutinib. This receptor was obtained from a human donor with chronic lymphocytic leukemia. The V gene is TRBV2 and the J gene is TRBJ2-4; possibly the D gene is TRBD1, per 6 matching bases. The DNA sequence is given as TGTGCCAGCAGTGGGGGGCAGCTTTGGTACTTC. This translates into CASSGGQLWYF.